This T cell receptor (beta chain) was sequenced during a study of shared clonotypes between healthy human individuals (dated by TCRdb to the early 2020s). Broadly, across the study: The cohort included three men and two women between 18 and 49 years of age. Per donor, three plates each were used for CD4 naive and CD4 memory, two for CD8 naive, and one for CD8 memory. To estimate repertoire size and how much clonotypes are shared between individuals, the study performed deep sequencing of blood TCR repertoires from five healthy adults. To increase sequencing depth and limit assay-specific biases, different laboratories used diverse techniques to prepare libraries and sequence TCR repertoires. Between about 0.94 and 8.9 billion PBMCs per donor were obtained by leukapheresis.

The donors were healthy, HIV-negative adults who had no recently reported acute infections or vaccinations. Only Caucasian adults living in Nashville, Tennessee, USA were represented among the donors. Magnetic negative selection was used to enrich CD4+ T cells, after which naive cells were positively selected on CD45RA and the negative fraction became the memory subset. After blood collection by leukapheresis, PBMCs were isolated using Ficoll-Histopaque density gradient centrifugation and then cryopreserved in the vapor phase of liquid nitrogen. Purity and quantity of every magnetically sorted T cell population were checked by analytical flow cytometry. Genomic DNA was isolated from each sorted fraction and quantified by UV absorbance on a Nanodrop 2000c. As concerns this clone: The target of this receptor is not known. No clone much larger than this one lies a single base away; base qualities are absent.

Spanning cysteine to phenylalanine, the CDR3 consists of 14 amino acids. Of all the DNA, just the CDR3 is kept, 42 bases in frame from base 1. Ends trimmed: V by 8 bases, J by 4 bases; bases unmatched to a gene: 9. The germline V gene supplies CDR1 MDHEN and CDR2 SYDVKM. Results and caveats for the whole study, not just this receptor: The small number of donors limited the genetic and exposure-history diversity represented. Pairwise subsampling led to the expectation that sequencing depth would affect the degree of clonotype sharing among donors. Naive subsets generally had larger estimated clonotype richness than memory subsets. Even with the large sequencing depth, rarefaction of the sorted-subset datasets indicated that sequencing was incomplete. Roughly 5.2% of naive CD4, 3.5% of naive CD8, around 2.3% of memory CD4, and around 0.4% of memory CD8 clonotypes were shared across several donors. Sampling was limited to blood, and TCR repertoires in tissue likely differ from TCR repertoires in blood. Clonotypes shared by all four sorted-subset donors showed higher generation probabilities than non-shared clonotypes.

TCR CDR3 regions were amplified from genomic DNA by multiplex PCR using the deep immunoSEQ assay. For each cell subset, the extracted genomic DNA was distributed evenly across all wells of several immunoSEQ 96-well plates, and each plate served as one replicate. For sorted subsets, each replicate PCR was loaded with 200 ng genomic DNA, equivalent to approximately 27,000 T cell genomes. Purified libraries were measured with a Qubit 3.0 fluorometer, size-checked on a Bioanalyzer 2100, and measured again with the KAPA Library Quantification kit. Each immunoSEQ 96-well plate was sequenced on its own single-read 150-cycle Illumina NextSeq 550 flow cell. The authors processed their data as follows. Because the immunoSEQ output included only junctional sequences and no quality scores, the filtering could not be the same as the filtering used for full-length reads. Sequences were annotated with PyIR, a Python wrapper for IgBLAST v1.9, using IMGT germline references to assign V/J genes and CDR3. Reads were removed for weak V/J assignments (E-value above 1e-6), missing CDR3, stop codons, out-of-frame junctions, or ambiguous translated residues. V3J clonotypes were defined by identical inferred V gene, J gene, and CDR3 amino acid sequence. To compute the percentage overlap between repertoires, the number of shared unique clonotypes was divided by the size of the smaller repertoire. Richness of each repertoire was evaluated using RTK rarefaction, the Chao1 estimator, and Recon v2.1 estimates of unobserved clonotypes. For all TCRbeta clonotypes obtained by the gDNA method from several donors, generation probabilities were computed with OLGA. As stored in TCRdb, this immuneACCESS dataset retains in-frame rearrangements with V and J assigned. A fraction of the clones does not appear; measured against another copy, unresolved V genes explain less than half of the discrepancy, and the remainder lacks a known reason. V and J calls and clone size follow that table, whereas D and trimming were derived from the DNA. Here the sample has under 200,000 clones; 90% to 95% occur a single time. The ten largest clones represent around 0.072% of the sample.

The sequence is built from TRBV28 and TRBJ1-1, with 8 bases matching TRBD1. The sequence derives from a woman younger than 45 in good health. Source material: naive CD4+ T cells sorted from blood. The sample's cell subset or site label is to be understood as: CD45RA+ positively selected. The CDR3 reads CASGVNRGVTEAFF. The DNA sequence is TGTGCCAGCGGTGTAAACAGGGGGGTCACTGAAGCTTTCTTT.